What follows are 13 T cell receptor beta chains derived from one specimen sequenced in a study of radiation and T cells in renal cell carcinoma. Time point given: blood 2 weeks post-SBRT. Treatment in this sample: 15 Gy SBRT to primary tumor, nephrectomy 4 weeks later. Libraries were prepared by immunoSEQ multiplex PCR; TCRdb keeps only in-frame clonotypes and omits some of them. In the table there are more than 150,000 clones, roughly 89% of which are singletons. The material was blood, obtained from a patient whose treatment included radiotherapy and nephrectomy. These receptors came from a woman aged 45 to 65 with renal cell carcinoma.

This clone was seen only once. The chain employs TRBV6-1 and TRBJ1-5, with 11 bases matching TRBD1. The junction had 5 bases not matched to a gene; V was cut back by 10 bases and J by 6 bases. This CDR3 region has 13 residues. Per germline, CDR1 MNHNS and CDR2 SASEGT. The CDR3 loop reads CATVGTGGQPQHF. The CDR3 DNA sequence: TGTGCCACCGTCGGGACAGGGGGTCAGCCCCAGCATTTT.

This sequence joins TRBV21-1 and TRBJ2-7; the tabulated D call, TRBD2, remains unverified against the DNA. TRBV21-1 is assigned pseudogene status. CDR3 length: 15 amino acids. The DNA of the CDR3 is TGTGCCAGCAGCAAAGATGAGAGGAGGAGTTACGAGCAGTACTTC. Its translation is CASSKDERRSYEQYF.

This rearrangement joins TRBV18 to TRBJ1-1; tentatively, D is TRBD1 (5 bases). Germline CDR1 is KGHSH and CDR2 is LQKENI. This CDR3 is built from 13 residues. V lost 4 bases and J 3 bases, leaving 9 bases between the germline ends. The CDR3 DNA follows: TGTGCCAGCTCACAGGAAGGGGACACTGAAGCTTTCTTT. Translating it yields CASSQEGDTEAFF.

The chain joins TRBV19 to TRBJ1-6, with TRBD1 matching over 7 bases. CDR1 LNHDA and CDR2 SQIVND come from the germline V gene (reference sequence). The length of the CDR3 is 14 residues. V lost 5 bases and J lost 5; bases outside the gene matches: 3. CDR3 DNA sequence: TGTGCCAGTAGTGAAACAGGGGATAATTCACCCCTCCACTTT. This gives the protein CASSETGDNSPLHF.

The V call is TRBV21-1, the J call TRBJ2-4. TRBV21-1 counts as a pseudogene. This CDR3 comprises 19 residues. The CDR3 protein is CASSNRTGTATLAKNIQYF. The DNA for the CDR3 is TGTGCCAGCAGCAACCGGACGGGGACCGCCACCCTAGCCAAAAACATTCAGTACTTC.

V and J are TRBV18 and TRBJ1-1, with 8 positions matching TRBD1. There are 13 residues in the CDR3. The germline CDR1 and CDR2 sequences are KGHSH and LQKENI. V shed 6 bases and J 5 bases; nucleotides not matched to a gene: 5. CDR3 sequence: CASSTGGPTEAFF. CDR3 coding DNA: TGTGCCAGCTCCACAGGGGGGCCTACTGAAGCTTTCTTT.

The rearrangement joins TRBV7-8 to TRBJ1-4, with 11 bases fitting TRBD1. This CDR3 has 15 residues. Germline lookup yields CDR1 SGHVS and CDR2 FQNEAQ. Trimming cost V 4 bases and J 6 bases; bases outside gene matches: 4. For the CDR3, the DNA is TGTGCCAGCAGCTGGACAGGGGGCTATGATGAAAAACTGTTTTTT. Translated, it gives CASSWTGGYDEKLFF.

The rearrangement links TRBV4-2 to TRBJ2-4, with 11 bases matching TRBD2. Germline V gene sequence: CDR1 LGHNA, CDR2 YNFKEQ. V lost 0 bases, J lost 3 bases, and 19 bases stayed unmatched. This CDR3 comprises 22 residues. The CDR3 loop is CASSQDEFSGGASFRGKNIQYF. The CDR3 nucleotides are TGTGCCAGCAGCCAAGACGAATTTAGCGGGGGGGCCTCTTTCCGAGGCAAAAACATTCAGTACTTC.

This chain joins TRBV11-3 and TRBJ2-2, with D uncertain. Germline CDR1 is SGHNT and CDR2 is YENEEA. The CDR3 covers 14 residues. Between the trimmed V and J ends, which lost 2 bases and 4 bases, there was a span of 8 bases. The CDR3, as DNA: TGTGCCAGCAGCTTACGTCGCGGCACCGGGGAGCTGTTTTTT. It encodes CASSLRRGTGELFF. Based on the CDR3 plus reference TRBV11-3 and TRBJ2-2, the full variable domain is EAGVVQSPRYKIIEKKQPVAFWCNPISGHNTLYWYLQNLGQGPELLIRYENEEAVDDSQLPKDRFSAERLKGVDSTLKIQPAELGDSAVYLCASSLRRGTGELFFGEGSRLTVL.

V usage is TRBV4-3 and J usage is TRBJ2-2; TRBD2 might be the D (5 bases). This CDR3 is built from 17 residues. Germline V CDR1 and CDR2: LGHNA, YSLEER. V was cut by 0 bases and J by 6 bases, with 17 bases left in between. CDR3 DNA sequence: TGCGCCAGCAGCCAAGATAAGCGGAGCCCCACGCCCGGGGAGCTGTTTTTT. Translating it yields CASSQDKRSPTPGELFF.

The J gene is TRBJ2-7, the V gene TRBV5-1; TRBD1 aligns across 10 bases. This CDR3 has 15 amino acids. With 0 bases clipped from V and 5 bases from J, the junction kept 5 bases outside the gene matches. Germline CDR1 reads SGHRS; CDR2 reads YFSETQ. The chain's CDR3 is CASSLEGTGVHEQYF. CDR3 nucleotides: TGCGCCAGCAGCTTGGAAGGGACAGGGGTCCACGAGCAGTACTTC. Full variable domain (outside the CDR3, taken from reference TRBV5-1 and TRBJ2-7): KAGVTQTPRYLIKTRGQQVTLSCSPISGHRSVSWYQQTPGQGLQFLFEYFSETQRNKGNFPGRFSGRQFSNSRSEMNVSTLELGDSALYLCASSLEGTGVHEQYFGPGTRLTVT.

The DNA for the CDR3 is TGTGCCAGCAGCCTTAGCTCTGGAAACACCATATATTTT. Translating gives CASSLSSGNTIYF. This chain connects TRBV28 to TRBJ1-3; D not resolved. This CDR3 is 13 amino acids long. Germline V gene lookup returns CDR1 MDHEN and CDR2 SYDVKM. V lost 6 bases, J lost 0 bases, and 6 bases lay in between.

This chain links TRBV5-4 with TRBJ2-3; 16 positions match TRBD2. This CDR3 has 17 amino acids. Germline CDR1 reads SGHNT; CDR2 reads YYREEE (reference sequence). The ends lost 0 bases at V and 9 bases at J; junction bases unmatched: 7. CDR3 protein: CASSLGGTSGGVTTQYF. The CDR3 nucleotides read TGTGCCAGCAGCTTGGGCGGGACTAGCGGGGGGGTAACGACGCAGTATTTT.